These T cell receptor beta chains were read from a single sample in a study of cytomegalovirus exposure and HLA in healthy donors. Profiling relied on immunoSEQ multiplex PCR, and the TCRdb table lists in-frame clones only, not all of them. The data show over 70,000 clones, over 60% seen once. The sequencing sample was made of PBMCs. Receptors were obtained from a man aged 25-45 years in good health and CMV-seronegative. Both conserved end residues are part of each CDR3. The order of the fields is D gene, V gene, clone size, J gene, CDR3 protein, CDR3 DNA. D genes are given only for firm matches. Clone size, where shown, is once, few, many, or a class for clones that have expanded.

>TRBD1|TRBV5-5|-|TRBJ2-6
CASSLGQGASGANVLTF
TGTGCCAGCAGCTTGGGACAGGGGGCGAGTGGGGCCAACGTCCTGACTTTC
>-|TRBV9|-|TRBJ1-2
CASSPDSSYGYTF
TGTGCCAGCAGCCCTGACAGTTCCTATGGCTACACCTTC
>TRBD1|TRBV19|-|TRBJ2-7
CASSETGAAYEQYF
TGTGCCAGTAGTGAGACAGGGGCGGCCTACGAGCAGTACTTC
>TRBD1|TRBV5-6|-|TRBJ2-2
CASSSGTGMAGELFF
TGTGCCAGCAGCTCAGGGACAGGGATGGCCGGGGAGCTGTTTTTT
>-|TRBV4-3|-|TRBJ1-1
CASSQDRANTEAFF
TGCGCCAGCAGCCAAGACAGGGCGAACACTGAAGCTTTCTTT
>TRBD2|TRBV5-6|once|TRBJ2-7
CASTLTGGSYEQYF
TGTGCCAGCACCTTGACGGGGGGCTCCTACGAGCAGTACTTC
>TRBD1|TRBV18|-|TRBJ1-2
CASSPDRVGYTF
TGTGCCAGCTCACCGGACAGGGTCGGCTACACCTTC
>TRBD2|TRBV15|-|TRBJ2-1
CATSPRGNYNEQFF
TGTGCCACCAGCCCGCGGGGGAACTACAATGAGCAGTTCTTC
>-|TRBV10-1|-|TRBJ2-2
CASSESKGGRTGELFF
TGCGCCAGCAGTGAGTCGAAAGGGGGAAGGACCGGGGAGCTGTTTTTT
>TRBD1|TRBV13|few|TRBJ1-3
CASSPDRGLTRSGNTIYF
TGTGCCAGCAGCCCGGACAGGGGCCTGACCCGAAGTGGAAACACCATATATTTT
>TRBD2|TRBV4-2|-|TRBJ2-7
CASSHMIAGGTYEQYF
TGTGCCAGCAGCCATATGATAGCGGGAGGTACCTACGAGCAGTACTTC
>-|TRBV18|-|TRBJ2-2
CASSPFHGGNTGELFF
TGTGCCAGCTCACCGTTTCACGGGGGGAACACCGGGGAGCTGTTTTTT
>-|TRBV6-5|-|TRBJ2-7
CASSYVPPGRDYEQYF
TGTGCCAGCAGTTATGTACCCCCAGGGCGAGACTACGAGCAGTACTTC
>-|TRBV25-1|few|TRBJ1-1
CASSEYNGRDTEAFF
TGTGCCAGCAGTGAATATAACGGGAGGGACACTGAAGCTTTCTTT
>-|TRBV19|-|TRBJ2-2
CASKGAGANTGELFF
TGTGCCAGTAAGGGTGCAGGGGCGAACACCGGGGAGCTGTTTTTT
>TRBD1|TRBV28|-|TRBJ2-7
CASTQGQGTPYEQYF
TGTGCCAGCACCCAGGGACAGGGGACCCCCTACGAGCAGTACTTC
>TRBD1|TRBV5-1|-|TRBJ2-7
CASSSDRASSYEQYF
TGCGCCAGCAGCTCCGACAGGGCGTCCTCCTACGAGCAGTACTTC
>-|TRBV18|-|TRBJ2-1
CASSPRRSSYNEQFF
TGTGCCAGCTCACCAAGGAGGAGCTCCTACAATGAGCAGTTCTTC
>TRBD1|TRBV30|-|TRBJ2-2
CAWGDRDNTGELFF
TGTGCCTGGGGAGACAGGGATAACACCGGGGAGCTGTTTTTT
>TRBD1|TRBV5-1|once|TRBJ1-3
CASSPGQGSGNTIYF
TGCGCCAGCAGCCCGGGACAGGGGTCCGGAAACACCATATATTTT
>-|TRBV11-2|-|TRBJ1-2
CASSYDGTEYYGYTF
TGTGCCAGCAGCTACGACGGAACAGAATACTATGGCTACACCTTC
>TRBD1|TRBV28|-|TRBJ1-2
CASSPPPGQGHGYTF
TGTGCCAGCAGTCCACCTCCGGGACAGGGGCATGGCTACACCTTC
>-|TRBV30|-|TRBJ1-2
CAWSSPRGVYGYTF
TGTGCCTGGAGTTCCCCTCGGGGGGTCTATGGCTACACCTTC
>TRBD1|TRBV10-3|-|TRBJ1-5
CAISQGENQPQHF
TGTGCCATCTCACAGGGGGAAAATCAGCCCCAGCATTTT
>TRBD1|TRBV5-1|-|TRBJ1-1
CASSRLTGANTEAFF
TGCGCCAGCAGCCGTTTGACAGGGGCCAACACTGAAGCTTTCTTT
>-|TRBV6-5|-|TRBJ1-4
CASSFSQGPEKLFF
TGTGCCAGCAGTTTTTCCCAGGGCCCTGAAAAGCTGTTTTTT
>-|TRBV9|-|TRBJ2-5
CASSVGSGSETQYF
TGTGCCAGCAGCGTAGGTAGCGGCTCAGAGACCCAGTACTTC
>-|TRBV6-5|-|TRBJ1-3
CASSYSISQATNTIYF
TGTGCCAGCAGTTACTCGATTAGTCAGGCTACAAACACCATATATTTT
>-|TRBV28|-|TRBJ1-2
CASSLSQAHRYTF
TGTGCCAGCAGTTTAAGTCAGGCTCACCGCTACACCTTC
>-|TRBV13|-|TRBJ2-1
CASSLVPGEVFF
TGTGCCAGCAGCTTAGTGCCCGGTGAAGTGTTCTTC
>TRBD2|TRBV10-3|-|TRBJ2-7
CAISELKREWEQYF
TGTGCCATCAGTGAGTTGAAGCGGGAATGGGAGCAGTACTTC
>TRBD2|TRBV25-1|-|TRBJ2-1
CASKSGGQSNEQFF
TGTGCCAGCAAGAGCGGGGGCCAATCGAATGAGCAGTTCTTC
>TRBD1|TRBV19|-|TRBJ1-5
CASSIGQALNQPQHF
TGTGCCAGTAGTATTGGACAGGCCCTAAATCAGCCCCAGCATTTT
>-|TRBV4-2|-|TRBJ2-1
CASSPSGNEQFF
TGTGCCAGCAGCCCCTCGGGCAATGAGCAGTTCTTC
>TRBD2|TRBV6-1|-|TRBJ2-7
CASSETSGGSYEQYF
TGTGCCAGCAGTGAAACTAGCGGGGGCTCCTACGAGCAGTACTTC
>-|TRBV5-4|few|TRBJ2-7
CASSLDQGRYEQYF
TGTGCCAGCAGCTTGGACCAGGGTCGCTACGAGCAGTACTTC
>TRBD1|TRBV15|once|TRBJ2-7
CATSRDRGLSYEQYF
TGTGCCACCAGCAGAGACAGGGGGCTCTCCTACGAGCAGTACTTC
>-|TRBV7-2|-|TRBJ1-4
CASSLAAGFEKLFF
TGTGCCAGCAGCTTAGCTGCAGGGTTTGAGAAACTGTTTTTT
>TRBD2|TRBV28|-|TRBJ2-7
CASRHRTSGINEQYF
TGTGCCAGCAGACACCGGACTAGCGGGATTAACGAGCAGTACTTC
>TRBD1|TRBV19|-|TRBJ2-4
CASRGTEKNIQYF
TGTGCCAGTAGAGGGACAGAGAAAAACATTCAGTACTTC
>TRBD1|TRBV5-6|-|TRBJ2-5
CASSNGTGRETQYF
TGTGCCAGCAGCAACGGGACAGGGAGGGAGACCCAGTACTTC
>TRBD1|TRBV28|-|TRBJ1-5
CASEKTGGGQPQHF
TGTGCCAGCGAAAAAACAGGGGGCGGTCAGCCCCAGCATTTT
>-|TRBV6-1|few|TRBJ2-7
CASSEGPGSYEQYF
TGTGCCAGCAGTGAAGGCCCGGGTTCCTACGAGCAGTACTTC